The TCR beta chain under discussion was sequenced for a study of technical replicates of blood from a handful of donors. J lost 4 bases, V lost 4 bases, and 3 bases had no gene match. The CDR3 totals 14 residues. CDR1 SGHTS and CDR2 YDEGEE come from the germline V gene. Assay: immunoSEQ multiplex PCR; the TCRdb copy retains only in-frame clones and omits some. The profile shows 80,000 to 95,000 clones, almost 97% of them singletons. The TCR was taken from a human donor in good health. The specimen was T cells isolated from PBMCs. This sequence joins TRBV5-8 and TRBJ1-4; 8 bases align to TRBD1. CDR3 loop: CASSLTGVNEKLFF. The CDR3 DNA sequence: TGTGCCAGCAGCCTGACAGGGGTTAATGAAAAACTGTTTTTT.